Each of the 30 T cell receptor beta chains below was sequenced from the same sample in a study of T cell responses to AZD1222 COVID-19 vaccine. Sequencing was performed with immunoSEQ multiplex PCR; in TCRdb, only in-frame clones are kept and a portion is missing. The sample has around 120,000 clones, about 91% seen once. The sample consisted of peripheral blood, taken 28 days after the second AZD1222 dose. Receptor source: an adult who received the AZD1222 COVID-19 vaccine.

The chain recombines TRBV2 with TRBJ2-7; 8 bases line up with TRBD2. V shed 6 bases and J 5 bases; nucleotides not matched to a gene: 15. CDR3 length: 16 amino acids. Germline CDR1 SNHLY, CDR2 FYNNEI. Here the CDR3 reads CASSPTWASGSNEQYF. CDR3 coding DNA: TGTGCCAGCAGCCCGACATGGGCAAGCGGGAGTAACGAGCAGTACTTC.

The chain recombines TRBV10-3 with TRBJ1-5, with TRBD1 as a possible D gene (5 bases). The CDR3 spans 15 residues. V gave up 0 bases and J gave up 1 base, with 7 bases separating them. CDR1 is ENHRY and CDR2 is SYGVKD in the germline V gene. CDR3 coding DNA: TGTGCCATCAGTGAGTCTGGGGGGAGCAATCAGCCCCAGCATTTT. Protein product: CAISESGGSNQPQHF.

J is TRBJ2-7 and V is TRBV9; D remains ambiguous. Trimming shortened V by 2 bases and J by 6 bases, and 15 bases separated the two germline ends. Germline V gene data show CDR1 as SGDLS and CDR2 as YYNGEE. The CDR3 contains 14 residues. CDR3 in DNA: TGTGCCAGCAGCGTTATCCCAGAAACGGGCGAGCAGTACTTC. As protein: CASSVIPETGEQYF.

The V and J genes are TRBV28 and TRBJ2-2; TRBD2 matches at 8 bases. Looked up from germline, CDR1 is MDHEN and CDR2 is SYDVKM. The CDR3 has 14 residues. V was pared by 8 bases and J by 2 bases, with 4 bases of the junction left unmatched. DNA of the CDR3: TGTGCCAGCGGGAGCGGGAGCAACACCGGGGAGCTGTTTTTT. This translates into CASGSGSNTGELFF.

This sequence joins TRBV30 and TRBJ1-2, with D unresolved. CDR1 GTSNPN and CDR2 SVGIG come from the germline V gene (reference sequence). Trimming stripped 5 bases from V and 0 bases from J, with 4 bases between. The CDR3 spans 11 residues. CDR3 sequence: CAWGANYGYTF. The CDR3 DNA follows: TGTGCCTGGGGTGCTAACTATGGCTACACCTTC.

This chain connects TRBV2 to TRBJ2-2, with TRBD2 matching 10 bases. Germline CDR1 is SNHLY and CDR2 is FYNNEI. CDR3 size: 16 residues. The V segment lost 8 bases and the J segment 7 bases; nucleotides outside the gene matches: 13. This chain's CDR3 is CASWKREGIQHGELFF. The CDR3 coding sequence is TGTGCCAGCTGGAAGCGGGAGGGAATTCAGCACGGGGAGCTGTTTTTT. The whole variable domain, filled in from reference TRBV2 and TRBJ2-2, reads EPEVTQTPSHQVTQMGQEVILRCVPISNHLYFYWYRQILGQKVEFLVSFYNNEISEKSEIFDDQFSVERPDGSNFTLKIRSTKLEDSAMYFCASWKREGIQHGELFFGEGSRLTVL.

V gene TRBV9 combines with J gene TRBJ1-5; D possibly corresponds to TRBD1 (5 bases). Germline CDR1 reads SGDLS; CDR2 reads YYNGEE. CDR3 length equals 16 residues. The V and J ends lost 4 bases and 2 bases respectively, with 16 bases between them. This CDR3 is CASSPGTAAGNQPQHF. CDR3 nucleotide sequence: TGTGCCAGCAGCCCTGGGACGGCCGCCGGCAATCAGCCCCAGCATTTT.

Note on this clone: One junction end disagrees with the germline gene, perhaps due to a read error. The chain uses TRBV7-7 and TRBJ2-1, with D perhaps TRBD2 (6 bases). Germline CDR1 is SSHAT and CDR2 is FNYEAQ (reference sequence). This CDR3 is 14 amino acids long. Here the CDR3 DNA reads TGTGCTAGCAGTTCTGGGAGTAGCGGCAATGAGCAGTTCTTC. Residues: CASSSGSSGNEQFF.

This sequence joins TRBV5-1 and TRBJ2-1, with D tentatively TRBD2 (5 bases). Trimming removed 4 bases at V and 9 bases at J, with 14 bases between. This CDR3 spans 13 amino acids. Per the germline V gene, CDR1 is SGHRS and CDR2 is YFSETQ. Here the CDR3 DNA reads TGCGCCAGCAGCCAAATGAGCGGTGGTGAGCAGTTCTTC. Residues: CASSQMSGGEQFF.

J is TRBJ2-7 and V is TRBV7-5; whether TRBD2, the table's D call, matches the DNA was not checked. TRBV7-5 is a documented pseudogene. The CDR3 is made up of 16 amino acids. The CDR3 sequence: CVRSLGTSGTTYEQYF. CDR3 DNA: TGTGTCAGAAGCTTAGGAACTAGCGGGACCACCTACGAGCAGTACTTC.

The chain has TRBV28 and TRBJ1-5; TRBD1 aligns across 11 bases. The junction had 5 bases not matched to a gene; V was cut back by 7 bases and J by 6 bases. The CDR3 has 14 amino acids. Germline CDR1 reads MDHEN; CDR2 reads SYDVKM. This CDR3 is CASTGTGGSQPQHF. In DNA, the CDR3 is TGTGCCAGCACCGGGACAGGGGGGAGTCAGCCCCAGCATTTT.

This clone was found once. The chain joins TRBV6-5 to TRBJ2-7; D not certain. V gave up 8 bases and J gave up 4 bases, with 9 bases separating them. The CDR3 runs to 11 residues. Germline V gene lookup returns CDR1 MNHEY and CDR2 SVGAGI. CDR3 in DNA: TGTGCCAGCCCTTGGGGTTACGAGCAGTACTTC. It translates to CASPWGYEQYF.

J is TRBJ2-2 and V is TRBV29-1, with unresolved D. The CDR3 totals 13 residues. The germline V and J ends were trimmed by 4 bases and 6 bases, with 12 bases remaining between them. Germline V gene lookup returns CDR1 SQVTM and CDR2 ANQGSEA. Here the CDR3 reads CSVGLYVSGELFF. In DNA, the CDR3 is TGCAGCGTTGGTCTATATGTCTCCGGGGAGCTGTTTTTT.

V and J are TRBV28 and TRBJ1-2; D is possibly TRBD1 (5 bases). The CDR3 runs 14 residues. V lost 6 bases to trimming and J lost 4 bases, with 15 bases between them. CDR1 and CDR2 from the germline V gene are MDHEN and SYDVKM. This CDR3 reads CASSLGGFVYGYTF. The CDR3 DNA sequence: TGTGCCAGCAGCCTGGGGGGGTTCGTCTATGGCTACACCTTC.

In nucleotides, the CDR3 is TGTGCCAGCAGCTTGGCCCTTGGTCTAGTCTACGAGCAGTACTTC. Translated: CASSLALGLVYEQYF. This rearrangement joins TRBV5-8 to TRBJ2-7, with D hard to call. Trimming took off 0 bases at V and 3 bases at J, with 13 bases between the two ends. Germline loops: CDR1 SGHTS, CDR2 YDEGEE. This CDR3 contains 15 residues.

The count of this clone is one. The genes are TRBV15 and TRBJ2-7; 10 nucleotides agree with TRBD2. Losses at the gene ends were 6 bases for V and 2 bases for J; bases not matched to a gene: 4. This CDR3 region has 14 residues. Germline loops: CDR1 LNHNV, CDR2 YYDKDF (reference sequence). The CDR3 nucleotides read TGTGCCACCAGGGCAGCGGGAGGGCCCTACGAGCAGTACTTC. Translation: CATRAAGGPYEQYF.

This chain joins TRBV13 and TRBJ1-5; maybe TRBD1 (5 bases). Germline CDR1 is PRHDT and CDR2 is FYEKMQ (reference sequence). The CDR3 length is 13 residues. V gave up 0 bases and J gave up 12 bases, with 12 bases separating them. For the CDR3, the DNA is TGTGCCAGCAGCTTAGGATCTCAGGGATACCAGCATTTT. Translated: CASSLGSQGYQHF.

The rearrangement joins TRBV6-1 to TRBJ2-7; D is ambiguous. Germline V gene sequence: CDR1 MNHNS, CDR2 SASEGT. Deletions cut 2 bases from V and 2 bases from J, with 7 bases between. CDR3 length: 13 residues. Here the CDR3 reads CASSEIGAYEQYF. CDR3 sequence (DNA): TGTGCCAGCAGTGAAATTGGCGCCTACGAGCAGTACTTC.

V is TRBV28 and J is TRBJ1-3; D gene unclear. Trimming cost V 6 bases and J 0 bases, with 12 bases left between them. From germline, CDR1 is MDHEN and CDR2 SYDVKM. CDR3 length: 15 amino acids. The CDR3 DNA reads TGTGCCAGCAGCCCCCAGATGAGCTCTGGAAACACCATATATTTT. Protein sequence: CASSPQMSSGNTIYF. The full variable domain, completed using reference TRBV28 and TRBJ1-3, is DVKVTQSSRYLVKRTGEKVFLECVQDMDHENMFWYRQDPGLGLRLIYFSYDVKMKEKGDIPEGYSVSREKKERFSLILESASTNQTSMYLCASSPQMSSGNTIYFGEGSWLTVV.

The chain links TRBV7-8 to TRBJ1-4; the match to TRBD1 covers 10 bases. This CDR3 spans 15 amino acids. The germline CDR1 and CDR2 sequences are SGHVS and FQNEAQ. Trimming removed 2 bases from V and 6 bases from J; junction bases left unmatched: 3. The chain's CDR3 is CASSLRQGAHEKLFF. CDR3 bases: TGTGCCAGCAGCTTAAGACAGGGGGCTCATGAAAAACTGTTTTTT. The full variable domain, rest sourced from reference TRBV7-8 and TRBJ1-4, is GAGVSQSPRYKVAKRGQDVALRCDPISGHVSLFWYQQALGQGPEFLTYFQNEAQLDKSGLPSDRFFAERPEGSVSTLKIQRTQQEDSAVYLCASSLRQGAHEKLFFGSGTQLSVL.

The gene calls are TRBV27 and TRBJ1-1, with D uncertain. The germline V gene has CDR1 MNHEY and CDR2 SMNVEV (reference sequence). V dropped 3 bases and J dropped 0 bases, with 5 bases sitting between them. CDR3 length equals 13 residues. CDR3 DNA: TGTGCCAGCAGTTTTACAATGAACACTGAAGCTTTCTTT. It codes for CASSFTMNTEAFF.

This rearrangement joins TRBV19 to TRBJ1-2; 9 bases are a match to TRBD1. The CDR3 is made up of 16 amino acids. J gave up 0 bases and V 4 bases, and 6 bases lay outside the gene matches. CDR1 is LNHDA, CDR2 SQIVND, per germline (reference sequence). The CDR3 sequence: CASSKGTGTTNYGYTF. Here the CDR3 DNA reads TGTGCCAGTAGTAAAGGGACAGGGACTACTAACTATGGCTACACCTTC.

The chain links TRBV28 to TRBJ1-5, with D possibly matching TRBD1 (6 bases). V was cut by 8 bases and J by 4 bases, with 18 bases left in between. Germline CDR1 is MDHEN and CDR2 is SYDVKM. There are 15 residues in the CDR3. CDR3 region: CASLKGGIRNQPQHF. CDR3 DNA: TGTGCCAGCCTCAAGGGGGGAATTCGGAATCAGCCCCAGCATTTT. Full variable domain (rest looked up from reference TRBV28 and TRBJ1-5): DVKVTQSSRYLVKRTGEKVFLECVQDMDHENMFWYRQDPGLGLRLIYFSYDVKMKEKGDIPEGYSVSREKKERFSLILESASTNQTSMYLCASLKGGIRNQPQHFGDGTRLSIL.

The V gene is TRBV19, the J gene TRBJ2-4; TRBD1 might be the D (5 bases). Germline CDR1 and CDR2: LNHDA and SQIVND (reference sequence). This CDR3 region has 16 residues. The ends were cut back, 5 bases at V and 0 bases at J, with 14 bases in the middle. In nucleotides, the CDR3 is TGTGCCAGTAGTGCCTCACAGGTGCTAGCCAAAAACATTCAGTACTTC. It encodes CASSASQVLAKNIQYF. The whole variable domain, filled in from reference TRBV19 and TRBJ2-4, reads DGGITQSPKYLFRKEGQNVTLSCEQNLNHDAMYWYRQDPGQGLRLIYYSQIVNDFQKGDIAEGYSVSREKKESFPLTVTSAQKNPTAFYLCASSASQVLAKNIQYFGAGTRLSVL.

The genes are TRBV19 and TRBJ2-2; no clear D gene. Germline V gene sequence: CDR1 LNHDA, CDR2 SQIVND (reference sequence). The CDR3 sequence is 16 residues long. V was trimmed by 2 bases and J by 0 bases, leaving 10 bases between them. CDR3: CASSIIATSNTGELFF. CDR3 DNA sequence: TGTGCCAGTAGTATAATCGCCACCTCGAACACCGGGGAGCTGTTTTTT.

The chain links TRBV27 to TRBJ2-7; weak D call: TRBD1 (6 bases). Trimming took off 11 bases at V and 2 bases at J, with 19 bases between the two ends. Per the germline V gene, CDR1 is MNHEY and CDR2 is SMNVEV (reference sequence). This CDR3 is 14 amino acids long. The CDR3, as DNA: TGTGCCTCTTTGCGGGCAGGGGTCCCCTACGAGCAGTACTTC. It yields the protein CASLRAGVPYEQYF.

V gene TRBV29-1 combines with J gene TRBJ1-3; D is unclear. The CDR3 is 12 residues long. The V and J ends lost 6 bases and 2 bases respectively, with 8 bases between them. Germline V lookup: CDR1 SQVTM, CDR2 ANQGSEA. Written as DNA, the CDR3 is TGCAGCGTCGAGACTCCTGGAAACACCATATATTTT. Its translation: CSVETPGNTIYF.

V and J are TRBV25-1 and TRBJ2-3, with 8 bases matching TRBD1. This CDR3 spans 16 amino acids. CDR1 is MGHDK, CDR2 SYGVNS, per germline. The J segment lost 0 bases and the V segment lost 0 bases, leaving 2 bases of the junction unmatched. As DNA, the CDR3 is TGTGCCAGCAGTGAATACACAGGGGGTAGCACAGATACGCAGTATTTT. This gives the protein CASSEYTGGSTDTQYF.

The chain has TRBV11-1 and TRBJ1-2, with no clear D. CDR1 is SGHAT, CDR2 FQDESV, per germline (reference sequence). CDR3 size: 13 residues. V lost 3 bases to trimming and J lost 11 bases, with 16 bases between them. CDR3 region: CASSLSGVDYYTF. The CDR3 DNA follows: TGTGCCAGCAGCTTGTCCGGGGTGGACTATTACACCTTC.

The chain has TRBV30 and TRBJ2-4; 10 nucleotides line up with TRBD1. The CDR3 consists of 15 residues. CDR1 and CDR2 (germline): GTSNPN, SVGIG (reference sequence). With 3 bases clipped from V and 9 bases from J, the junction kept 11 bases outside the gene matches. The DNA of the CDR3 is TGTGCCTGGAGCCACCGGGACAGGGGATTGGTCATTCAGTACTTC. Protein: CAWSHRDRGLVIQYF.